The 21 T cell receptor beta chains below come from one sample, sequenced in a study of beta chain features in type 1 diabetes. Antigen specificity for these receptors is unknown. Findings and caveats of the study: Within each of all four CD4+ subsets, Type 1 diabetes patients had TCRB CDR3s that were moderately but significantly shorter.

The isolated RNA, all of it, was reverse transcribed, so expressed TCRB transcripts were what got sequenced. The assay was immunoSEQ multiplex PCR, and TCRdb's table has in-frame clones only and misses some. The sample records around 150,000 clones, around a tenth being singletons. The specimen was central memory CD4+ T cells from blood. Source of these receptors: a man in his thirties or forties with type 1 diabetes.

The chain couples TRBV7-8 to TRBJ1-2; 7 positions match TRBD1. V was pared by 5 bases and J by 1 base, with 7 bases of the junction left unmatched. The CDR3 loop spans 15 amino acids. From germline, CDR1 is SGHVS and CDR2 FQNEAQ. CDR3 sequence reads: CASSPPGQLNYGYTF. The DNA of the CDR3 is TGTGCCAGCAGCCCCCCGGGACAGCTTAACTATGGCTACACCTTC.

The J gene is TRBJ2-4, the V gene TRBV4-1; TRBD2 matches 11 bases. V lost 4 bases and J lost 4; bases outside the gene matches: 12. In germline, CDR1 is MGHRA, CDR2 YSYEKL. CDR3 length: 18 amino acids. The CDR3 sequence is CASSLREIAGGFKNIQYF. The CDR3 bases are TGCGCCAGCAGCCTTAGAGAGATAGCGGGAGGGTTTAAAAACATTCAGTACTTC.

Only a few counts were recorded for this clone. V and J are TRBV5-1 and TRBJ2-2, with D perhaps TRBD2 (6 bases). The CDR3 totals 16 residues. Trimming shortened V by 2 bases and J by 6 bases, and 17 bases separated the two germline ends. Germline V gene data show CDR1 as SGHRS and CDR2 as YFSETQ. In DNA, the CDR3 is TGCGCCAGCAGCTTAATCGGGAGCTATAGAGCCGGGGAGCTGTTTTTT. Residues: CASSLIGSYRAGELFF. The full variable domain, rest sourced from reference TRBV5-1 and TRBJ2-2, is KAGVTQTPRYLIKTRGQQVTLSCSPISGHRSVSWYQQTPGQGLQFLFEYFSETQRNKGNFPGRFSGRQFSNSRSEMNVSTLELGDSALYLCASSLIGSYRAGELFFGEGSRLTVL.

This clone was found a few times. The rearrangement links TRBV30 to TRBJ2-5; D is perhaps TRBD2 (5 bases). The V end was cut by 0 bases, the J end by 5 bases, with 13 bases between. This CDR3 has 14 amino acids. Germline V CDR1 and CDR2: GTSNPN, SVGIG (reference sequence). Written as DNA, the CDR3 is TGTGCCTGGAGTGTACCGCGGCGGGTGGAGACCCAGTACTTC. Its protein is CAWSVPRRVETQYF.

This clone was detected only a few times. The chain combines TRBV6-4 with TRBJ2-4; D may be TRBD1 (6 bases). Germline V gene data show CDR1 as MRHNA and CDR2 as SNTAGT. V dropped 5 bases and J dropped 2 bases, with 16 bases sitting between them. This CDR3 spans 16 amino acids. CDR3 protein: CASSLLGTSTKNIQYF. CDR3 nucleotide sequence: TGTGCCAGCAGTCTGTTGGGGACATCGACCAAAAACATTCAGTACTTC.

This clone was found a few times. The rearrangement joins TRBV7-2 to TRBJ2-3; D ambiguous. This CDR3 comprises 14 residues. V dropped 1 base and J dropped 1 base, with 6 bases sitting between them. Germline V gene sequence: CDR1 SGHTA, CDR2 FQGNSA. The CDR3 loop is CASSLGEGTDTQYF. For the CDR3, the DNA is TGTGCCAGCAGCTTAGGCGAGGGCACAGATACGCAGTATTTT.

The chain employs TRBV18 and TRBJ2-1; D is ambiguous. This CDR3 is built from 13 residues. Germline V gives CDR1 KGHSH, CDR2 LQKENI. Trimming took off 1 base at V and 12 bases at J, with 13 bases between the two ends. CDR3: CASSPQRPGGQFF. DNA for the CDR3: TGTGCCAGCTCACCACAACGCCCCGGTGGGCAGTTCTTC.

About this clone itself: The same CDR3 also results from other DNA sequences found in this sample. This chain joins TRBV6-5 and TRBJ1-1, with a weak D call TRBD1 (6 bases). The germline CDR1 and CDR2 sequences are MNHEY and SVGAGI. The CDR3 consists of 15 residues. Trimming took 0 bases from V and 3 from J, leaving 11 bases between them. The CDR3 spells CASSYSRSGDTEAFF. CDR3 DNA sequence: TGTGCCAGCAGTTACTCTAGGTCAGGGGACACTGAAGCTTTCTTT.

The chain carries TRBV5-5 and TRBJ2-3; D is unclear. Germline values: CDR1 SGHKS, CDR2 YYEKEE (reference sequence). V was trimmed by 1 base and J by 4 bases, leaving 10 bases between them. The CDR3 has 14 amino acids. DNA for the CDR3: TGTGCCAGCAGCTTGAAAGGAGTTCCAGATACGCAGTATTTT. This encodes CASSLKGVPDTQYF. The complete variable domain, with remaining parts taken from reference TRBV5-5 and TRBJ2-3, reads DAGVTQSPTHLIKTRGQQVTLRCSPISGHKSVSWYQQVLGQGPQFIFQYYEKEERGRGNFPDRFSARQFPNYSSELNVNALLLGDSALYLCASSLKGVPDTQYFGPGTRLTVL.

V is TRBV18 and J is TRBJ2-3; D is possibly TRBD1 (6 bases). Germline CDR1 is KGHSH and CDR2 is LQKENI. Trimming cost V 0 bases and J 7 bases, with 8 bases left between them. The CDR3 totals 13 residues. The CDR3 bases are TGTGCCAGCTCACCACCGGGGGCAAATACGCAGTATTTT. Protein sequence: CASSPPGANTQYF.

This clone has only a few counts. The chain combines TRBV7-3 with TRBJ1-2, with D possibly being TRBD1 (5 bases). The CDR3 contains 13 residues. The V gene lost 3 bases and the J gene lost 7 bases, with 12 bases spanning the gap. Germline CDR1 is SGHTA and CDR2 is FQGTGA. The CDR3 coding sequence is TGTGCCAGCAGCTTTTCTCAGGGCTCTGGCTACACCTTC. It is translated as CASSFSQGSGYTF.

This clone was observed a few times. V usage is TRBV9 and J usage is TRBJ2-1; 7 bases agree with TRBD2. The CDR3 is 15 amino acids. The junction had 9 bases not matched to a gene; V was cut back by 4 bases and J by 5 bases. CDR1 SGDLS and CDR2 YYNGEE come from the germline V gene. CDR3 nucleotide sequence: TGTGCCAGCAGCCCTCAGGCGGGAGTGGACAATGAGCAGTTCTTC. The encoded protein is CASSPQAGVDNEQFF. The full variable domain, with the rest looked up from reference TRBV9 and TRBJ2-1, is DSGVTQTPKHLITATGQRVTLRCSPRSGDLSVYWYQQSLDQGLQFLIQYYNGEERAKGNILERFSAQQFPDLHSELNLSSLELGDSALYFCASSPQAGVDNEQFFGPGTRLTVL.

V gene TRBV10-3 combines with J gene TRBJ2-1; TRBD2 matches 11 bases. Germline CDR1 and CDR2: ENHRY and SYGVKD. V trimming: 11 bases; J trimming: 6 bases; junction bases outside the gene matches: 6. CDR3 length: 13 residues. The CDR3, as DNA: TGTGCCGGTCGTACTAGCGGGAGCAATGAGCAGTTCTTC. Translation gives CAGRTSGSNEQFF.

The rearrangement uses TRBV10-3 and TRBJ1-2, with a tentative D call TRBD1 (6 bases). Trimming took off 6 bases at V and 7 bases at J, with 15 bases between the two ends. This CDR3 is built from 13 residues. Germline V CDR1 and CDR2: ENHRY, SYGVKD. CDR3 protein: CAIRQGPRGGYTF. The CDR3, as DNA: TGTGCCATCAGACAGGGCCCCCGTGGTGGCTACACCTTC.

This clone was observed at least ten times. The chain combines TRBV7-9 with TRBJ1-1; 8 bases map to TRBD1. The CDR3 is 14 residues long. In germline, CDR1 is SEHNR, CDR2 FQNEAQ (reference sequence). V gave up 2 bases and J gave up 7 bases; unmatched junction bases: 6. In DNA form, the CDR3 reads TGTGCCAGCAGCTTACGTCAGGGGGCGAATGAAGCTTTCTTT. Its protein is CASSLRQGANEAFF.

V usage is TRBV28 and J usage is TRBJ1-1, with a possible D match to TRBD1 (6 bases). The V gene's germline CDR1 is MDHEN and CDR2 SYDVKM. V lost 7 bases and J lost 4, with 16 bases in between. The CDR3 totals 14 residues. The CDR3 DNA reads as TGTGCCAGCACCCTAGGCAGGGGCGGCACTGAAGCTTTCTTT. Residues: CASTLGRGGTEAFF.

This clone was seen a handful of times. The junction and the germline gene differ at one end; a read error may be behind it. The chain has TRBV5-1 and TRBJ1-2; the D gene is possibly TRBD1 (5 bases). This CDR3 has 12 residues. Germline V CDR1 and CDR2: SGHRS, YFSETQ. The CDR3 spells CASRLAGYGYTF. For the CDR3, the DNA is TGCGCCAGCAGATTGGCAGGGTATGGCTACACCTTC.

This clone was observed a handful of times. The chain links TRBV2 to TRBJ2-5; D gene uncertain. The V and J ends lost 8 bases and 1 base respectively, with 8 bases between them. The CDR3 consists of 12 residues. From germline, CDR1 is SNHLY and CDR2 FYNNEI. The DNA of the CDR3 is TGTGCCAGCTTGAACAGCCAAGAGACCCAGTACTTC. Translation gives CASLNSQETQYF.

The CDR3 DNA reads as TGTGCCAGCAGTGGAGGTTCCCAAGAGACCCAGTACTTC. This gives the protein CASSGGSQETQYF. The J gene is TRBJ2-5, the V gene TRBV2; D ambiguous. Trimming pared 4 bases from V and 1 base from J, leaving 7 bases between. The CDR3 has 13 residues. Germline CDR1 is SNHLY and CDR2 is FYNNEI.

This chain uses TRBV4-2 with TRBJ2-5; TRBD2 agrees at 10 bases. V dropped 2 bases and J dropped 2; count of bases not matched to a gene: 8. Germline V gives CDR1 LGHNA, CDR2 YNFKEQ. This CDR3 comprises 17 residues. CDR3 residues: CASSQNVIAGGQETQYF. For the CDR3, the DNA is TGTGCCAGCAGCCAAAACGTAATAGCGGGAGGACAAGAGACCCAGTACTTC.

This clone was recorded a few times. V usage is TRBV19 and J usage is TRBJ1-5; the match to TRBD1 covers 7 bases. CDR3 length equals 19 residues. Looked up from germline, CDR1 is LNHDA and CDR2 is SQIVND (reference sequence). Losses at the gene ends were 3 bases for V and 0 bases for J; bases not matched to a gene: 14. Here the CDR3 reads CASSIGLGGQTYSNQPQHF. Written as DNA, the CDR3 is TGTGCCAGTAGTATCGGTCTCGGGGGACAGACCTATAGCAATCAGCCCCAGCATTTT.